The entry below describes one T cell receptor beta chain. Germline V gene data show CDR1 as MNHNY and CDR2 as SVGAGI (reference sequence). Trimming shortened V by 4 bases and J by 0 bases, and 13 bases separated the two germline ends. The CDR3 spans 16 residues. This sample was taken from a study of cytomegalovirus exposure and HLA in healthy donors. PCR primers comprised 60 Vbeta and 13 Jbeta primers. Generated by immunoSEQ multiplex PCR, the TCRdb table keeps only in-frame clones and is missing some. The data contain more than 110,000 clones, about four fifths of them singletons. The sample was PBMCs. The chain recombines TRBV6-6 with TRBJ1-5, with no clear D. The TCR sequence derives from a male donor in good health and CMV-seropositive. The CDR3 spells CASSSPRGSSNQPQHF. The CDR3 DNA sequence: TGTGCCAGCAGTTCCCCGAGAGGGTCTAGCAATCAGCCCCAGCATTTT.